The 3 T cell receptor beta chains listed next were all sequenced from one sample in a study of T cell repertoires in cytomegalovirus infection. One entry per CDR3 protein results from TCRdb running MiXCR on the reads. Of hundreds of thousands of distinct CDR3 sequences listed, about 8.8% are singletons. Sequenced input: PBMCs. The receptors shown here come from a human donor in good health (CMV status not recorded). Some clones in this sample may be carry-over from other donors' samples.

This clonotype has at least ten counts. The chain combines TRBV7-2 with TRBJ1-5; tentative D call: TRBD1 (5 bases). Germline V gives CDR1 SGHTA, CDR2 FQGNSA. V was trimmed by 3 bases and J by 7 bases, leaving 16 bases between them. The CDR3 covers 15 residues. In nucleotides, the CDR3 is TGTGCCAGCAGCTTTGACACTCTCAGGGAACAGCCCCAGCATTTT. Amino acids: CASSFDTLREQPQHF.

The chain combines TRBV5-4 with TRBJ2-2; 9 positions agree with TRBD1. Per germline, CDR1 SGHNT and CDR2 YYREEE (reference sequence). Trimming took 0 bases from V and 2 from J; bases not matched to a gene: 2. This CDR3 is built from 16 residues. The CDR3 sequence: CASSLGQGGNTGELFF. CDR3 coding DNA: TGTGCCAGCAGCTTGGGACAGGGGGGCAACACCGGGGAGCTGTTTTTT.

In this sample, this clonotype turned up many times. The rearrangement links TRBV20-1 to TRBJ2-3, with TRBD2 matching 15 bases. This CDR3 contains 17 residues. V dropped 3 bases and J dropped 0; count of bases not matched to a gene: 4. The V gene's germline CDR1 is DFQATT and CDR2 SNEGSKA (reference sequence). The chain's CDR3 is CSASPGTSGGSTDTQYF. CDR3 DNA sequence: TGCAGTGCTAGTCCCGGGACTAGCGGGGGGAGCACAGATACGCAGTATTTT.